The 20 T cell receptor beta chains reported below all come from one sample, sequenced in a study of T cell responses to AZD1222 COVID-19 vaccine. The table came from immunoSEQ multiplex PCR; TCRdb's copy has only in-frame clones and leaves some out. The sample has about 130,000 clones, 80% to 95% seen once. This sample comprised peripheral blood, obtained 28 days after the second AZD1222 dose. The receptors derive from an adult who received the AZD1222 COVID-19 vaccine.

In this sample, this clone turned up a few times. The V and J genes are TRBV19 and TRBJ1-1; TRBD1 matches at 7 bases. Unmatched junction bases numbered 8, after V lost 7 bases and J lost 0 bases. The CDR3 extends over 15 amino acids. CDR1 and CDR2 (germline): LNHDA, SQIVND (reference sequence). The CDR3 DNA sequence: TGTGCCAGTACCAGACAGGGCTACCTGAACACTGAAGCTTTCTTT. It translates to CASTRQGYLNTEAFF.

The gene calls are TRBV25-1 and TRBJ1-1; TRBD1 is a possible D gene (5 bases). The length of the CDR3 is 14 residues. The germline gives CDR1 MGHDK, CDR2 SYGVNS. V lost 2 bases and J 5 bases, leaving 12 bases between the germline ends. For the CDR3, the DNA is TGTGCCAGCAGTGAAGGGGCAGGGTGGACTGAAGCTTTCTTT. This gives the protein CASSEGAGWTEAFF.

This chain links TRBV6-2 or TRBV6-3 with TRBJ1-5; D may be TRBD1 (5 bases). This CDR3 is built from 15 residues. CDR1 is MNHEY, CDR2 SVGEGT, per germline. The V end lost 0 bases, the J end lost 1 base, and 7 bases lay between the germline ends. The CDR3 region is CASSYSRGSNQPQHF. DNA for the CDR3: TGTGCCAGCAGTTACTCCCGGGGCAGCAATCAGCCCCAGCATTTT.

This clone was detected only once. This chain joins TRBV4-1 and TRBJ1-6, with 9 positions matching TRBD1. The J segment lost 7 bases and the V segment lost 0 bases, leaving 7 bases of the junction unmatched. The CDR3 runs 17 residues. Germline CDR1 reads MGHRA; CDR2 reads YSYEKL. The CDR3 protein is CASSQDTRTGENSPLHF. For the CDR3, the DNA is TGCGCCAGCAGCCAAGATACCAGGACAGGGGAAAATTCACCCCTCCACTTT.

The chain couples TRBV10-3 to TRBJ1-1, with 10 bases aligning to TRBD1. The ends lost 3 bases at V and 1 base at J; junction bases unmatched: 5. There are 16 residues in the CDR3. Germline CDR1 ENHRY, CDR2 SYGVKD. This CDR3 reads CAISERQGAANTEAFF. For the CDR3, the DNA is TGTGCCATCAGTGAACGACAGGGGGCCGCGAACACTGAAGCTTTCTTT.

This chain uses TRBV28 with TRBJ1-3; no clear D gene. CDR1 MDHEN and CDR2 SYDVKM come from the germline V gene. The length of the CDR3 is 14 residues. Trimming shortened V by 3 bases and J by 0 bases, and 6 bases separated the two germline ends. CDR3 DNA sequence: TGTGCCAGCAGTTTTCACGGCTCTGGAAACACCATATATTTT. Translated, it gives CASSFHGSGNTIYF.

This chain links TRBV7-9 with TRBJ2-5; a possible D gene is TRBD1 (5 bases). Germline CDR1 and CDR2: SEHNR and FQNEAQ (reference sequence). Trimming took 4 bases from V and 1 from J, leaving 13 bases between them. The CDR3 consists of 15 residues. The CDR3 loop reads CASSSPTETQETQYF. CDR3 nucleotides: TGTGCCAGCAGCTCCCCGACAGAAACCCAAGAGACCCAGTACTTC.

The rearrangement uses TRBV7-6 and TRBJ2-7; TRBD2 matches 9 bases. The CDR3 length is 16 residues. V lost 5 bases to trimming and J lost 8 bases; unmatched junction nucleotides: 16. Germline lookup yields CDR1 SGHVS and CDR2 FNYEAQ. Written as DNA, the CDR3 is TGTGCCAGCAGCCAGATAGCGGGGGCCCGTCGTATGAAGCAGTACTTC. Translated, it gives CASSQIAGARRMKQYF. The variable domain in full, with the rest retrieved from reference TRBV7-6 and TRBJ2-7, is GAGVSQSPRYKVTKRGQDVALRCDPISGHVSLYWYRQALGQGPEFLTYFNYEAQQDKSGLPNDRFSAERPEGSISTLTIQRTEQRDSAMYRCASSQIAGARRMKQYFGPGTRLTVT.

This chain uses TRBV11-2 with TRBJ2-5; D ambiguous. The germline V and J ends were trimmed by 5 bases and 5 bases, with 15 bases remaining between them. CDR1 SGHAT and CDR2 FQNNGV come from the germline V gene. The CDR3 extends over 14 amino acids. This chain's CDR3 is CASSTTTIGETQYF. CDR3 nucleotide sequence: TGTGCCAGCAGCACCACAACTATCGGGGAGACCCAGTACTTC.

This sequence joins TRBV7-9 and TRBJ2-7, with 7 positions matching TRBD2. V lost 1 base to trimming and J lost 3 bases; unmatched junction nucleotides: 6. The CDR3 loop spans 15 amino acids. Germline V gene data show CDR1 as SEHNR and CDR2 as FQNEAQ (reference sequence). The CDR3 region has the DNA TGTGCCAGCAGCTTAGGGGGAGGGCCTGACTACGAGCAGTACTTC. It codes for CASSLGGGPDYEQYF.

The chain combines TRBV7-2 with TRBJ2-1; 11 bases are shared with TRBD2. The CDR3 is made up of 14 amino acids. Trimming took 3 bases from V and 8 from J; bases not matched to a gene: 3. The germline V gene encodes CDR1 SGHTA and CDR2 FQGNSA. CDR3 DNA: TGTGCCAGCAGCTTGGGACTAGCGGCGGATGAGCAGTTCTTC. Translated, it gives CASSLGLAADEQFF.

In its sample, this clone was seen once. The chain couples TRBV2 to TRBJ1-5, with D maybe TRBD1 (5 bases). CDR3 length: 14 residues. Deletions cut 6 bases from V and 3 bases from J, with 12 bases between. Germline assignment: CDR1 SNHLY and CDR2 FYNNEI. CDR3 protein: CASSRTFDNQPQHF. The CDR3 DNA reads as TGTGCCAGCAGCCGGACATTCGACAATCAGCCCCAGCATTTT.

A remark on this clone: Other DNA sequences in this specimen translate into the identical CDR3. The chain employs TRBV6-5 and TRBJ2-5; D gene unclear. Germline values: CDR1 MNHEY, CDR2 SVGAGI. The length of the CDR3 is 12 residues. Trimming removed 6 bases at V and 5 bases at J, with 10 bases between. The DNA of the CDR3 is TGTGCCAGCAGCAGGTCGCGGGAGACCCAGTACTTC. Translation: CASSRSRETQYF.

The chain combines TRBV4-2 with TRBJ1-1, with D perhaps TRBD1 (5 bases). V was clipped by 0 bases and J by 7 bases, with 24 bases between them. Per the germline V gene, CDR1 is LGHNA and CDR2 is YNFKEQ. The CDR3 runs to 18 residues. The CDR3, as DNA: TGTGCCAGCAGCCAAGATCGCGTTCCCCATTTGGGGGATTATGAAGCTTTCTTT. Translation: CASSQDRVPHLGDYEAFF.

The chain is built from TRBV10-3 and TRBJ2-2; D ambiguous. The length of the CDR3 is 11 residues. Trimming pared 7 bases from V and 6 bases from J, leaving 6 bases between. Germline assignment: CDR1 ENHRY and CDR2 SYGVKD. The CDR3 sequence is CAIKGPGELFF. In DNA form, the CDR3 reads TGTGCCATCAAAGGCCCCGGGGAGCTGTTTTTT.

In nucleotides, the CDR3 is TGTGCCAGCTCACGGGACAGGGGGGCCAACACTGAAGCTTTCTTT. This sequence encodes CASSRDRGANTEAFF. V usage is TRBV18 and J usage is TRBJ1-1, with 11 nucleotides matching TRBD1. Germline V gene lookup returns CDR1 KGHSH and CDR2 LQKENI. Trimming took 4 bases from V and 2 from J; bases not matched to a gene: 3. The CDR3 totals 15 residues.

This clone was seen a handful of times. In nucleotides, the CDR3 is TGCGCCAGCAGCCAAGACGTCAGCTATGGCTACACCTTC. Its protein is CASSQDVSYGYTF. The chain combines TRBV4-3 with TRBJ1-2; D call uncertain. CDR1 is LGHNA, CDR2 YSLEER, per germline. V dropped 0 bases and J dropped 4 bases, with 6 bases sitting between them. The CDR3 is made up of 13 amino acids.

The CDR3 region is CASSPTLTDRNTGELFF. The CDR3 DNA reads as TGTGCCAGCAGTCCTACCTTGACAGACCGAAACACCGGGGAGCTGTTTTTT. The rearrangement joins TRBV7-9 to TRBJ2-2; the D gene is possibly TRBD1 (5 bases). Trimming pared 6 bases from V and 2 bases from J, leaving 19 bases between. The CDR3 has 17 amino acids. Germline CDR1 is SEHNR and CDR2 is FQNEAQ (reference sequence).

The J gene is TRBJ2-2, the V gene TRBV4-3; D unclear. Germline values: CDR1 LGHNA, CDR2 YSLEER. V was pared by 1 base and J by 5 bases, with 5 bases between. The CDR3 length is 13 residues. The CDR3: CASSQAGTGELFF. The CDR3 DNA reads as TGCGCCAGCAGCCAAGCAGGAACCGGGGAGCTGTTTTTT.

CDR3 loop: CASRPPGGSGYTF. DNA for the CDR3: TGTGCCAGCAGACCGCCAGGGGGGAGCGGCTACACCTTC. V is TRBV7-9 and J is TRBJ1-2; TRBD1 matches 7 bases. The germline V gene encodes CDR1 SEHNR and CDR2 FQNEAQ (reference sequence). The CDR3 spans 13 residues. With V trimmed by 6 bases and J by 8 bases, 9 bases remained unmatched.